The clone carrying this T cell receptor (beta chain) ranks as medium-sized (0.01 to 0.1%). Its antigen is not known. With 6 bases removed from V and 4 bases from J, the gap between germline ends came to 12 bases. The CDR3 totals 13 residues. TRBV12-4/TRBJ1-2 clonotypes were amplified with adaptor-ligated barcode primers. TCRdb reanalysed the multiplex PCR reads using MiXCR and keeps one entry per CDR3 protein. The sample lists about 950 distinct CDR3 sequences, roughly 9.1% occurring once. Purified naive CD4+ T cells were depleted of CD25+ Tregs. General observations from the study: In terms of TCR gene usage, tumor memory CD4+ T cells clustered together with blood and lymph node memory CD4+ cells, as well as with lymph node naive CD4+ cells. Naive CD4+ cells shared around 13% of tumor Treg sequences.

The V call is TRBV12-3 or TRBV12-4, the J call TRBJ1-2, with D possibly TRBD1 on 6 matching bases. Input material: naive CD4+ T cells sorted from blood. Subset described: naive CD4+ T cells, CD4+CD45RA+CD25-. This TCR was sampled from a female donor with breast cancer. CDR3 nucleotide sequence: TGTGCCAGCAGCACCGACAGGATCTATGGCTACACCTTC. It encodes CASSTDRIYGYTF.